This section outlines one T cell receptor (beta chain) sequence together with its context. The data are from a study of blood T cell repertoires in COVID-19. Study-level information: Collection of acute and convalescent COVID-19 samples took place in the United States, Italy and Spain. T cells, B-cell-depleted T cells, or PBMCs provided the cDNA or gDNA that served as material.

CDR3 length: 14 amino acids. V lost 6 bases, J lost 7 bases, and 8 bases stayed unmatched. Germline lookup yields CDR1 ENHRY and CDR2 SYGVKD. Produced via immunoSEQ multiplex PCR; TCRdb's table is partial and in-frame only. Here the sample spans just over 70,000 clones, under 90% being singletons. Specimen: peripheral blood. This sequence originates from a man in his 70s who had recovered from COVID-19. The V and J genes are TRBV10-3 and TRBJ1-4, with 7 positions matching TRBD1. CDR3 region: CAISQGGGGEKLFF. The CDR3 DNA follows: TGTGCCATCAGCCAAGGGGGCGGTGGTGAAAAACTGTTTTTT.